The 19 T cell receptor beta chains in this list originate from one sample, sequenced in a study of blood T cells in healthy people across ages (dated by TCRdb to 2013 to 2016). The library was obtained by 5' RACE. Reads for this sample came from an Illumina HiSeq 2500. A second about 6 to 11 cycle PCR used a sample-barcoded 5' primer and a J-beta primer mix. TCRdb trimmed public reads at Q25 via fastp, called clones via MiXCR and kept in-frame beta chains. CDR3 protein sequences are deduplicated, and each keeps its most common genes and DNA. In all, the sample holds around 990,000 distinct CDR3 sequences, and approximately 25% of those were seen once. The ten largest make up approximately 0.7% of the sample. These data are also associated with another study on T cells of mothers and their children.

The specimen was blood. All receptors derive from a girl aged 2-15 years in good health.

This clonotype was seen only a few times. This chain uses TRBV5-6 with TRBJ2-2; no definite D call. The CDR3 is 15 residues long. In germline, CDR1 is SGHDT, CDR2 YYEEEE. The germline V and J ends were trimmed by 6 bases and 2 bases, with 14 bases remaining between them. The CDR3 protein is CASTEIGGNTGELFF. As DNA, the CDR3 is TGTGCCAGCACTGAGATAGGTGGCAACACCGGGGAGCTGTTTTTT.

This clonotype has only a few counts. The CDR3 is CASRPSGEETQYF. CDR3 in DNA: TGTGCCAGCAGGCCTTCAGGAGAAGAGACCCAGTACTTC. The genes are TRBV7-2 and TRBJ2-5; no firm D call. The CDR3 has 13 amino acids. V lost 6 bases, J lost 3 bases, and 11 bases lay in between. Germline V gene data show CDR1 as SGHTA and CDR2 as FQGNSA.

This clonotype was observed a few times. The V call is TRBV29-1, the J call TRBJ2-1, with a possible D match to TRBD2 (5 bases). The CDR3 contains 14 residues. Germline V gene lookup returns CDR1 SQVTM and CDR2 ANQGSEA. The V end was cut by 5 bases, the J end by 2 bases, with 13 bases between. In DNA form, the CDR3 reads TGCAGCGTTAGTTCGCGGGCCCCCTACAATGAGCAGTTCTTC. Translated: CSVSSRAPYNEQFF.

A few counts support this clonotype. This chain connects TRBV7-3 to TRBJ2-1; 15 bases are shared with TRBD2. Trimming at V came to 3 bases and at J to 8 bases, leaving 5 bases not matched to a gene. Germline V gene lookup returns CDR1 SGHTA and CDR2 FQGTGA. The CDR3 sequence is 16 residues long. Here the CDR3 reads CASSFGLAGGLDEQFF. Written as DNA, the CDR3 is TGTGCCAGCAGCTTCGGACTAGCGGGGGGGTTGGATGAGCAGTTCTTC.

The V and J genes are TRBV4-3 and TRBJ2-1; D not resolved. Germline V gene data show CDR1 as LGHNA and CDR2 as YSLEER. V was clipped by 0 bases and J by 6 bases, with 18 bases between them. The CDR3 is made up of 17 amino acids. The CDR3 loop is CASSQEIAAPYPNEQFF. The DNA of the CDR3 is TGCGCCAGCAGCCAAGAGATAGCTGCCCCTTATCCCAATGAGCAGTTCTTC.

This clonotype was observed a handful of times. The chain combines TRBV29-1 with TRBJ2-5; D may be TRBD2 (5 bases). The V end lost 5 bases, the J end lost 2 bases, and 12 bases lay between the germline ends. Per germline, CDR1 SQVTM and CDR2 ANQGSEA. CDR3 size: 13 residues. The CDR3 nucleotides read TGCAGCGTTTATGGGAGCCCGCAAGAGACCCAGTACTTC. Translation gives CSVYGSPQETQYF.

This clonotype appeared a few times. The CDR3 region has the DNA TGTGCCAGCAGCTTAGATGGGACAGTCTACAATGAGCAGTTCTTC. Translating it yields CASSLDGTVYNEQFF. This chain connects TRBV7-9 to TRBJ2-1, with TRBD1 matching over 7 bases. Unmatched junction bases numbered 3, after V lost 1 base and J lost 3 bases. CDR1 and CDR2 (germline): SEHNR, FQNEAQ (reference sequence). The CDR3 has 15 residues.

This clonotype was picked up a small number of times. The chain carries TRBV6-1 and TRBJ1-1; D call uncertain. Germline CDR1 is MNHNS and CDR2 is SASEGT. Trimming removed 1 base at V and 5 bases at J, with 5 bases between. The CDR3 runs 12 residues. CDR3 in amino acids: CASSEGITEAFF. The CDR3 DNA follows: TGTGCCAGCAGTGAAGGGATAACTGAAGCTTTCTTT.

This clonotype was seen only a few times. The DNA for the CDR3 is TGTGCCAGCAGCGTAGAAGGAACAGGTCGAAACGAGCAGTACTTC. Its translation: CASSVEGTGRNEQYF. This chain links TRBV9 with TRBJ2-7, with a possible D match to TRBD1 (5 bases). Per germline, CDR1 SGDLS and CDR2 YYNGEE. The V end lost 0 bases, the J end lost 5 bases, and 15 bases lay between the germline ends. This CDR3 is built from 15 residues.

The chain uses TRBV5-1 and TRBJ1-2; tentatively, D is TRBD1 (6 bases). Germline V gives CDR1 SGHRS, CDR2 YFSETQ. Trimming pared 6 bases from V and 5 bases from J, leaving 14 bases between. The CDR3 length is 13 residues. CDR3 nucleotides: TGCGCCAGCAAGCCAGGGGTGGGGTATGGCTACACCTTC. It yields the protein CASKPGVGYGYTF.

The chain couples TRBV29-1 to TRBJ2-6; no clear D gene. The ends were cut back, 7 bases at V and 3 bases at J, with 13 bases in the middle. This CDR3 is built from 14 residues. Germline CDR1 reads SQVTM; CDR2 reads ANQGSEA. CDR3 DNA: TGCAGCGCCCTAGGTAGGGTTGGGGCCAACGTCCTGACTTTC. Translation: CSALGRVGANVLTF.

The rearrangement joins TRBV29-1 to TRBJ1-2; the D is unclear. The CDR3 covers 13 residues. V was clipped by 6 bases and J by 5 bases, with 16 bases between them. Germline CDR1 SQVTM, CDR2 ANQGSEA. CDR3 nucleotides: TGCAGCGTCCTCGGAGGGCTCCCTTATGGCTACACCTTC. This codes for CSVLGGLPYGYTF.

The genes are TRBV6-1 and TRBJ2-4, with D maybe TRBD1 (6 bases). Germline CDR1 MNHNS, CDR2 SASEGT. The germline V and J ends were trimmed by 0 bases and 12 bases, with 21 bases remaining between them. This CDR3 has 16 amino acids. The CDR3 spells CASSEAPGAVSDTQYF. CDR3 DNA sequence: TGTGCCAGCAGTGAAGCTCCAGGGGCGGTTTCGGACACTCAGTACTTC.

In nucleotides, the CDR3 is TGTGCCAGCAGTCGGTCCGGGACAGGGGACTACGAGCAGTACTTC. This translates into CASSRSGTGDYEQYF. The J gene is TRBJ2-7, the V gene TRBV27; 10 nucleotides match TRBD1. Per the germline V gene, CDR1 is MNHEY and CDR2 is SMNVEV (reference sequence). The CDR3 has 15 amino acids. V lost 5 bases to trimming and J lost 3 bases; unmatched junction nucleotides: 7.

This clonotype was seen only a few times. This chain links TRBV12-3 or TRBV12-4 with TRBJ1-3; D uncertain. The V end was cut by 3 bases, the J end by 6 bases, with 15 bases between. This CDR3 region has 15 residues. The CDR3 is CASSLDVRWQNTIYF. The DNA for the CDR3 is TGTGCCAGCAGTTTGGATGTCAGGTGGCAAAACACCATATATTTT.

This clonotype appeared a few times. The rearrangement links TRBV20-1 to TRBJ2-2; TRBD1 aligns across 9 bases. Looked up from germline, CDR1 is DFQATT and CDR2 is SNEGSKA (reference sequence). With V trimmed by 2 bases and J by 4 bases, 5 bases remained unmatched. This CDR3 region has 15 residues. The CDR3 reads CSARNRGLGTGELFF. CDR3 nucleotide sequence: TGCAGTGCTAGAAACAGGGGGCTGGGCACCGGGGAGCTGTTTTTT.

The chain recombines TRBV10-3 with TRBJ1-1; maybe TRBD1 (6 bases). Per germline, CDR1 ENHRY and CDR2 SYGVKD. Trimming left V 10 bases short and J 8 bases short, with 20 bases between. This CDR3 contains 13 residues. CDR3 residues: CATARGREAEAFF. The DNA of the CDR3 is TGTGCCACCGCCCGGGGGCGGGAAGCCGAAGCTTTCTTT.

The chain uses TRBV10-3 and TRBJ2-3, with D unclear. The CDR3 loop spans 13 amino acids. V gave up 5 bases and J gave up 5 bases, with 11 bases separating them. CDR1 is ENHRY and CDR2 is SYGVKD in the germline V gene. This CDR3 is CAISPRVGDTQYF. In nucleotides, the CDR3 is TGTGCCATCAGTCCACGGGTTGGAGATACGCAGTATTTT.

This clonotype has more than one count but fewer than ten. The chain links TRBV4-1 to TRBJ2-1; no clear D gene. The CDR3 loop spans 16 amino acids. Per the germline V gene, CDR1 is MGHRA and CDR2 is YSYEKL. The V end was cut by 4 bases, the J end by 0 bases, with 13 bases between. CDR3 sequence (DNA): TGCGCCAGCAGCCCACCTTCTAAGAACTCCTACAATGAGCAGTTCTTC. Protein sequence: CASSPPSKNSYNEQFF.